Listed below are T cell receptor beta chains from one sample, sequenced in a study of T cell responses to AZD1222 COVID-19 vaccine. The repertoire was sequenced with immunoSEQ multiplex PCR; TCRdb's copy has only in-frame clones and lacks some. Of 85,000 to 130,000 clones listed, approximately 90% are singletons. The sequences come from peripheral blood, collected on day 0 of AZD1222 vaccination. These receptors were collected from an adult in good health. Each CDR3 is given with its conserved first and last residue. D genes are given only for firm matches. Clone size is stated in some rows and not others, as once, few, many or a class when expanded.

TGTGCCAGCAGCCGAACGTGGAACACTGAAGCTTTCTTT,CASSRTWNTEAFF,TRBJ1-1,13,TRBV13,NA,NA
TGTGCCAGTAGTATAAGGGTCGGACAGGGGCTCAATCAGCCCCAGCATTTT,CASSIRVGQGLNQPQHF,TRBJ1-5,17,TRBV19,NA,TRBD1
TGTGCCAGCAGCCCCCTCCTCCCACCCGGGGCTTTCTTT,CASSPLLPPGAFF,TRBJ1-1,13,TRBV28,NA,NA
TGTGCCAGCAGTTCACAGCCGGAGACCGGGGAGCTGTTTTTT,CASSSQPETGELFF,TRBJ2-2,14,TRBV6-4,once,NA
TGTGCCAGCAGTTACGGACAGGGGCGGAATTCACCCCTCCACTTT,CASSYGQGRNSPLHF,TRBJ1-6,15,TRBV6-2/TRBV6-3,NA,TRBD1
TGTGCCAGCTCACCCCAGGGATCGAACACCGGGGAGCTGTTTTTT,CASSPQGSNTGELFF,TRBJ2-2,15,TRBV18,NA,NA
TGCGCCAGCAGCGGGGACAGGGTGTACAATGAGCAGTTCTTC,CASSGDRVYNEQFF,TRBJ2-1,14,TRBV5-1,NA,TRBD1
TGTGCCAGCAGCCAAGCGGTGGGTGGTGAGCAGTTCTTC,CASSQAVGGEQFF,TRBJ2-1,13,TRBV3-1/TRBV3-2,NA,NA
TGTGCCAGCAGCTTAATGACCACCGGGATCTATGGCTACACCTTC,CASSLMTTGIYGYTF,TRBJ1-2,15,TRBV11-2,NA,NA
TGTGCCAGCAGCTTAGCCCAGGTTGGCTACACCTTC,CASSLAQVGYTF,TRBJ1-2,12,TRBV7-9,NA,NA
TGTGCCAGCAGTTACGAGGCGACAGGGTCTGAAGCTTTCTTT,CASSYEATGSEAFF,TRBJ1-1,14,TRBV6-2/TRBV6-3,NA,TRBD1
TGTGCCAGCAGCCAAGTTTTGGGGGCCGTCTACCAAGAGACCCAGTACTTC,CASSQVLGAVYQETQYF,TRBJ2-5,17,TRBV3-1/TRBV3-2,NA,NA
TGCAGCGTGCTGGACAGGGCCGGCGTGGATGAGCAGTTCTTC,CSVLDRAGVDEQFF,TRBJ2-1,14,TRBV29-1,NA,TRBD1
TGTGCCAGCAGTTACTCGTGGGGGCGAGGTTCTGGGGCCAACGTCCTGACTTTC,CASSYSWGRGSGANVLTF,TRBJ2-6,18,TRBV6-2/TRBV6-3,NA,NA
TGTGCCAGTAGGAGTACGGACAGCGCACCGAGCTCTGGGGCCAACGTCCTGACTTTC,CASRSTDSAPSSGANVLTF,TRBJ2-6,19,TRBV19,NA,NA
TGCGCCAGCAGAGCCCAACTAAGCACTGAAGCTTTCTTT,CASRAQLSTEAFF,TRBJ1-1,13,TRBV5-1,NA,NA
TGCGCCAGCAGCTTGGCCATAGGTACGGAGCTGTTTTTT,CASSLAIGTELFF,TRBJ2-2,13,TRBV5-1,NA,NA
TGTGCCAGCAGCTTTAAGACAGATTACTATGGCTACACCTTC,CASSFKTDYYGYTF,TRBJ1-2,14,TRBV5-6,NA,NA
TGTGCCAGCAGCCAAGATTCAGGGACTAATGAAAAACTGTTTTTT,CASSQDSGTNEKLFF,TRBJ1-4,15,TRBV4-2,once,NA
TGTGCCAGCAGTCCCCCGGTAGGCTATGGCTACACCTTC,CASSPPVGYGYTF,TRBJ1-2,13,TRBV6-2/TRBV6-3,NA,NA
TGTGCCAGCAGCCGTAGCTTCTATGGCTACACCTTC,CASSRSFYGYTF,TRBJ1-2,12,TRBV14,NA,NA
TGTGCCAGCAGTTCCAAATATTGGAACCTCGGTACCCTCCACTTT,CASSSKYWNLGTLHF,TRBJ1-6,15,TRBV28,NA,NA
TGTGCCAGCAGTGAAGGGGCGGACGACACCGGGGAGCTGTTTTTT,CASSEGADDTGELFF,TRBJ2-2,15,TRBV25-1,NA,NA
TGCGCCAGCAGCTATGAACAGGGAAATTTCATGAACACTGAAGCTTTCTTT,CASSYEQGNFMNTEAFF,TRBJ1-1,17,TRBV5-1,NA,NA
TGTGCCAGCACAAACAGCTATAGGGGCTACACCTTC,CASTNSYRGYTF,TRBJ1-2,12,TRBV28,few,NA
TGTGCCACCAGCAGAGACCGGACATCAGGGGCGCCCGGGGAGCTGTTTTTT,CATSRDRTSGAPGELFF,TRBJ2-2,17,TRBV15,NA,NA
TGTGCCAGCAGCCCACGAGGGGACAACACTGAAGCTTTCTTT,CASSPRGDNTEAFF,TRBJ1-1,14,TRBV11-3,NA,NA
TGCGCCAGCAGCTTGGGCGTAGGGACAGGGGTTGAGACCCAGTACTTC,CASSLGVGTGVETQYF,TRBJ2-5,16,TRBV5-1,NA,TRBD1
TGTGCCAGCAGCACTAACTCTGGAAACACCATATATTTT,CASSTNSGNTIYF,TRBJ1-3,13,TRBV7-3,NA,NA
TGTGCCTGGAGTGTACGAGGGGGCCCCAATCAGCCCCAGCATTTT,CAWSVRGGPNQPQHF,TRBJ1-5,15,TRBV30,NA,TRBD1
TGTGCCAGCAGTTATCGCACAGGGGATTCACCCCTCCACTTT,CASSYRTGDSPLHF,TRBJ1-6,14,TRBV6-2/TRBV6-3,NA,TRBD1
TGTGCCAGCAGCTTAGGGTATAACACTGAAGCTTTCTTT,CASSLGYNTEAFF,TRBJ1-1,13,TRBV7-8,NA,NA
TGTGCCTGGAGGCGGGAGCCTTATTCACCCCTCCACTTT,CAWRREPYSPLHF,TRBJ1-6,13,TRBV30,NA,NA
TGTGCCAGCAGCCTATCCCGACAGGGTATAAACACCGGGGAGCTGTTTTTT,CASSLSRQGINTGELFF,TRBJ2-2,17,TRBV7-2,NA,TRBD1
TGTGCCAGTAACAGGGGCTGGGATGAAAAACTGTTTTTT,CASNRGWDEKLFF,TRBJ1-4,13,TRBV19,NA,TRBD1